The 20 T cell receptor beta chains presented below share a single source sample, sequenced in a study of CD4 T cells in relation to SARS-CoV-2 and coronaviruses. These TCRs are of unknown antigen specificity. Before the COVID-19 pandemic, during about 2010-2018, CD4+ T cells were taken from unexposed donors. CD4+ T cells were isolated from the cells after 10 days of culture. Sequencing was performed with immunoSEQ multiplex PCR; in TCRdb, only in-frame clones are kept and a portion is missing. Among roughly 12,000 clones, 70% to 85% were seen once, and the ten largest hold about an eighth. The specimen was CD4+ T cells from PBMCs, cultured in vitro. The receptors stem from a human donor in good health.

This clone was seen only once. This sequence joins TRBV14 and TRBJ2-2, with D tentatively TRBD2 (5 bases). This CDR3 comprises 13 residues. The germline gives CDR1 SGHDN, CDR2 FVKESK. V was clipped by 4 bases and J by 6 bases, with 9 bases between them. The CDR3 DNA sequence: TGTGCCAGCAGCCGGCTGAGGGCCGGGGAGCTGTTTTTT. It translates to CASSRLRAGELFF.

The chain links TRBV5-1 to TRBJ1-3; D remains unclear. Germline CDR1 and CDR2: SGHRS and YFSETQ. The CDR3 runs 14 residues. Trimming removed 0 bases at V and 4 bases at J, with 8 bases between. The CDR3 sequence: CASSLGLRGNTIYF. DNA for the CDR3: TGCGCCAGCAGCTTGGGGTTGAGAGGAAACACCATATATTTT. Together with reference TRBV5-1 and TRBJ1-3, the CDR3 gives the full variable domain: KAGVTQTPRYLIKTRGQQVTLSCSPISGHRSVSWYQQTPGQGLQFLFEYFSETQRNKGNFPGRFSGRQFSNSRSEMNVSTLELGDSALYLCASSLGLRGNTIYFGEGSWLTVV.

This sequence joins TRBV27 and TRBJ2-1; 10 bases are a match to TRBD2. Germline V gene lookup returns CDR1 MNHEY and CDR2 SMNVEV (reference sequence). The CDR3 loop spans 17 amino acids. V dropped 6 bases and J dropped 4; count of bases not matched to a gene: 12. The CDR3 coding sequence is TGTGCCAGCAGCCGACCGGGAGCGGGGGGGCTATACAATGAGCAGTTCTTC. This encodes CASSRPGAGGLYNEQFF.

V is TRBV2 and J is TRBJ2-3; D is possibly TRBD2 (6 bases). Per germline, CDR1 SNHLY and CDR2 FYNNEI. This CDR3 comprises 14 residues. V lost 3 bases and J 0 bases, leaving 7 bases between the germline ends. The CDR3 loop is CASSEGLSTDTQYF. For the CDR3, the DNA is TGTGCCAGCAGTGAGGGACTCAGCACAGATACGCAGTATTTT.

This clone showed up just a few times. This sequence joins TRBV28 and TRBJ1-2, with D unresolved. Germline values: CDR1 MDHEN, CDR2 SYDVKM. The length of the CDR3 is 15 residues. The ends were cut back, 4 bases at V and 5 bases at J, with 17 bases in the middle. The DNA of the CDR3 is TGTGCCAGCAGTTATAGTGGCGGACGAAGATATGGCTACACCTTC. It yields the protein CASSYSGGRRYGYTF.

The chain has TRBV4-1 and TRBJ2-3; no firm D call. The CDR3 sequence is 14 residues long. Germline CDR1 MGHRA, CDR2 YSYEKL. Trimming pared 0 bases from V and 5 bases from J, leaving 9 bases between. CDR3 sequence: CASSQDPAVDTQYF. CDR3 sequence (DNA): TGCGCCAGCAGCCAAGATCCGGCGGTAGATACGCAGTATTTT.

The CDR3 region is CASSLSGTVNTEAFF. For the CDR3, the DNA is TGTGCCAGCAGCTTATCAGGGACAGTGAACACTGAAGCTTTCTTT. The chain joins TRBV11-3 to TRBJ1-1; TRBD1 agrees at 7 bases. The CDR3 is 15 amino acids. Germline CDR1 SGHNT, CDR2 YENEEA. V trimming: 2 bases; J trimming: 0 bases; junction bases outside the gene matches: 3.

This clone is a singleton in its sample. The genes are TRBV5-1 and TRBJ2-6; 8 nucleotides align to TRBD2. The ends lost 1 base at V and 0 bases at J; junction bases unmatched: 15. This CDR3 region has 21 residues. Germline CDR1 SGHRS, CDR2 YFSETQ. In DNA form, the CDR3 reads TGCGCCAGCAGCTTGATTAGTCCCGCGACTAGCGCAAGCTCTGGGGCCAACGTCCTGACTTTC. It is translated as CASSLISPATSASSGANVLTF. The whole variable domain, filled in from reference TRBV5-1 and TRBJ2-6, reads KAGVTQTPRYLIKTRGQQVTLSCSPISGHRSVSWYQQTPGQGLQFLFEYFSETQRNKGNFPGRFSGRQFSNSRSEMNVSTLELGDSALYLCASSLISPATSASSGANVLTFGAGSRLTVL.

The rearrangement links TRBV7-2 to TRBJ2-1; 8 nucleotides line up with TRBD1. CDR1 SGHTA and CDR2 FQGNSA come from the germline V gene. Unmatched junction bases numbered 9, after V lost 5 bases and J lost 0 bases. The CDR3 spans 17 residues. The CDR3 spells CASSPRQGLSSYNEQFF. As DNA, the CDR3 is TGTGCCAGCAGCCCACGACAGGGGCTTTCCTCCTACAATGAGCAGTTCTTC.

The V and J genes are TRBV4-1 and TRBJ2-3; D may be TRBD2 (6 bases). The CDR3 covers 16 residues. With 1 base removed from V and 2 bases from J, the gap between germline ends came to 13 bases. Germline V CDR1 and CDR2: MGHRA, YSYEKL. The CDR3 region is CASSQAWTTFTDTQYF. The CDR3 DNA reads as TGCGCCAGCAGCCAAGCGTGGACTACCTTCACAGATACGCAGTATTTT.

The chain joins TRBV5-5 to TRBJ2-4; D is possibly TRBD2 (5 bases). V was shortened by 0 bases and J by 2 bases, with 12 bases between the two germline ends. The CDR3 length is 16 residues. The germline V gene has CDR1 SGHKS and CDR2 YYEKEE (reference sequence). CDR3 amino acids: CASSLAEGVTKNIQYF. As DNA, the CDR3 is TGTGCCAGCAGCTTGGCCGAGGGTGTGACCAAAAACATTCAGTACTTC.

The chain recombines TRBV10-2 with TRBJ1-3; no clear D gene. The V end lost 3 bases, the J end lost 7 bases, and 10 bases lay between the germline ends. This CDR3 contains 13 residues. Germline values: CDR1 WSHSY, CDR2 SAAADI. CDR3 in amino acids: CASSDGLGNTIYF. The CDR3 DNA is TGCGCCAGCAGTGATGGCCTAGGGAACACCATATATTTT.

The chain couples TRBV7-2 to TRBJ2-1, with 10 bases matching TRBD2. J lost 6 bases, V lost 5 bases, and 13 bases had no gene match. The CDR3 length is 17 residues. Per germline, CDR1 SGHTA and CDR2 FQGNSA. The CDR3 spells CASSHQRGGGALNEQFF. The CDR3 DNA reads TGTGCCAGCAGCCACCAGCGGGGGGGTGGAGCTCTCAATGAGCAGTTCTTC.

The chain couples TRBV7-2 to TRBJ1-3; D is ambiguous. V lost 0 bases and J 0 bases, leaving 6 bases between the germline ends. CDR3 length equals 15 residues. Germline V gene lookup returns CDR1 SGHTA and CDR2 FQGNSA. DNA for the CDR3: TGTGCCAGCAGCTTAGCAAGGGCCTCTGGAAACACCATATATTTT. Translating it yields CASSLARASGNTIYF.

The chain links TRBV7-2 to TRBJ2-3; 16 positions match TRBD2. Looked up from germline, CDR1 is SGHTA and CDR2 is FQGNSA. The CDR3 runs 16 residues. The V segment lost 5 bases and the J segment 4 bases; nucleotides outside the gene matches: 3. The CDR3: CASSMGLAGGPDTQYF. As DNA, the CDR3 is TGTGCCAGCAGCATGGGACTAGCGGGGGGGCCAGATACGCAGTATTTT.

The V call is TRBV7-9, the J call TRBJ1-4; 7 positions match TRBD1. Trimming took 5 bases from V and 5 from J; bases not matched to a gene: 5. CDR1 SEHNR and CDR2 FQNEAQ come from the germline V gene (reference sequence). The CDR3 is 14 amino acids. DNA for the CDR3: TGTGCCAGCAGCATGGGACAGATAAATGAAAAACTGTTTTTT. Its protein is CASSMGQINEKLFF.

This chain links TRBV15 with TRBJ1-1, with D tentatively TRBD1 (5 bases). Trimming took off 0 bases at V and 6 bases at J, with 11 bases between the two ends. The CDR3 totals 14 residues. CDR1 and CDR2 (germline): LNHNV, YYDKDF (reference sequence). The CDR3 here is CATSRDRAGPEAFF. In nucleotides, the CDR3 is TGTGCCACCAGCAGAGATCGGGCAGGGCCTGAAGCTTTCTTT.

The chain carries TRBV4-2 and TRBJ1-2, with D possibly being TRBD1 (5 bases). The V end was cut by 1 base, the J end by 8 bases, with 8 bases between. Germline-derived CDR1 and CDR2 are LGHNA and YNFKEQ. The CDR3 has 12 residues. The CDR3: CASSQVRDGYTF. In DNA, the CDR3 is TGTGCCAGCAGCCAAGTTAGGGACGGCTACACCTTC.

This chain links TRBV3-1 (or the pseudogene TRBV3-2) with TRBJ2-3; tentatively, D is TRBD1 (6 bases). CDR1 is LGHDT and CDR2 is YNNKEL in the germline V gene (reference sequence). This CDR3 is 14 amino acids long. V was trimmed by 0 bases and J by 9 bases, leaving 13 bases between them. In DNA, the CDR3 is TGTGCCAGCAGCCAAGATAAATCGGGACAAACGCAGTATTTT. Its translation is CASSQDKSGQTQYF.

This rearrangement joins TRBV7-3 to TRBJ2-1; TRBD2 matches 8 bases. Germline V gives CDR1 SGHTA, CDR2 FQGTGA. CDR3 size: 15 residues. Trimming removed 3 bases from V and 3 bases from J; junction bases left unmatched: 4. DNA for the CDR3: TGTGCCAGCAGCTTTCGAGCGGGAGTCTACAATGAGCAGTTCTTC. Its translation is CASSFRAGVYNEQFF.